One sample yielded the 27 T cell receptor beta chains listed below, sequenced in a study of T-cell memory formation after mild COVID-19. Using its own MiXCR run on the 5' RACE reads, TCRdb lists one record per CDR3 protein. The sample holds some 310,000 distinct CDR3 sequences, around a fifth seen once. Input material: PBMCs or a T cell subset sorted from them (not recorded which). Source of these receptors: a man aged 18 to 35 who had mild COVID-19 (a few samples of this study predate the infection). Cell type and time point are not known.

The CDR3 loop reads CASSAWEVENTGELFF. CDR3 coding DNA: TGTGCCAGCAGCGCGTGGGAGGTGGAAAACACCGGGGAGCTGTTTTTT. This rearrangement joins TRBV9 to TRBJ2-2; TRBD2 is a possible D gene (6 bases). Deletions cut 3 bases from V and 2 bases from J, with 14 bases between. This CDR3 has 16 residues. Looked up from germline, CDR1 is SGDLS and CDR2 is YYNGEE.

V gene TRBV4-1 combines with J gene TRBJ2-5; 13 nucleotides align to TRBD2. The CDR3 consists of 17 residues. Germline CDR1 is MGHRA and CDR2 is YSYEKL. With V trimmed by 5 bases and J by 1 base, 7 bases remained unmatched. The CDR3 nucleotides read TGCGCCAGCAGCACCGGGACTAGCGGGGCAATCCAAGAGACCCAGTACTTC. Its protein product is CASSTGTSGAIQETQYF.

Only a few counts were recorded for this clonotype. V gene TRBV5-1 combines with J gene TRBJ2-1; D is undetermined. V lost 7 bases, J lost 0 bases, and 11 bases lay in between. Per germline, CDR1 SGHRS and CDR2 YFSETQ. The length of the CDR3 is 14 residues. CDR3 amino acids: CASQALSSYNEQFF. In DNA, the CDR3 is TGCGCCAGCCAGGCCCTGAGCTCCTACAATGAGCAGTTCTTC.

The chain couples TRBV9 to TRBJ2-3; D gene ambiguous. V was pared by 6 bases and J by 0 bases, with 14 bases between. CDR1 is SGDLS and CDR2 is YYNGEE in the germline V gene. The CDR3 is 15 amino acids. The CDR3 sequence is CASTAWAASTDTQYF. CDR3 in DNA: TGTGCCAGCACCGCGTGGGCGGCTAGCACAGATACGCAGTATTTT.

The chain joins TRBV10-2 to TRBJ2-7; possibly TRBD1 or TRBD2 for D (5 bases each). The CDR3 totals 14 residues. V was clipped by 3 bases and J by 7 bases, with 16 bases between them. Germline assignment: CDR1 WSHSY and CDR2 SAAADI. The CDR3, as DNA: TGCGCCAGCAGTGATCAGACGGGGCAGGATGAGCAGTACTTC. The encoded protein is CASSDQTGQDEQYF.

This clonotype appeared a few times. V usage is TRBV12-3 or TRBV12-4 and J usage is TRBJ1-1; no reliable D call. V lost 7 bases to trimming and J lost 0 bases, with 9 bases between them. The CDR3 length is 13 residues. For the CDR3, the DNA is TGTGCCAGCACAGCTTACATGAACACTGAAGCTTTCTTT. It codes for CASTAYMNTEAFF.

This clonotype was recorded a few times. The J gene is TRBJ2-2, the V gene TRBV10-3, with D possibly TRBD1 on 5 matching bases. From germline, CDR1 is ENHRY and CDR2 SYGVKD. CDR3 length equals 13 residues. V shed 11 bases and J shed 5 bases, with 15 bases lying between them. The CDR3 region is CAVQGSETGELFF. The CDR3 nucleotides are TGTGCCGTCCAGGGTTCCGAGACCGGGGAGCTGTTTTTT.

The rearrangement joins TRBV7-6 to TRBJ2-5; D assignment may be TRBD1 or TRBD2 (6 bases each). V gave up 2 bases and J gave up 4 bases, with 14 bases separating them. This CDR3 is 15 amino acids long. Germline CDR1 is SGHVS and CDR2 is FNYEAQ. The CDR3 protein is CASSLSPGARETQYF. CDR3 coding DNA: TGTGCCAGCAGCTTAAGCCCGGGGGCAAGAGAGACCCAGTACTTC.

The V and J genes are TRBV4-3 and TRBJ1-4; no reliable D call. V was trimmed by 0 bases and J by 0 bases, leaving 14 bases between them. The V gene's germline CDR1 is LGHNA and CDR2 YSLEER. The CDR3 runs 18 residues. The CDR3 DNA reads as TGCGCCAGCAGCCAAGATCAGTTACACTTTGCAACTAATGAAAAACTGTTTTTT. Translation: CASSQDQLHFATNEKLFF.

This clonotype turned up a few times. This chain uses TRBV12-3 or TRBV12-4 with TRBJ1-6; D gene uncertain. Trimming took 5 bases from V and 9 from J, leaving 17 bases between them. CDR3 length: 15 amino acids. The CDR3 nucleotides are TGTGCCAGCAGTCCCCGCGGTAGAAGAAGTTCACCCCTCCACTTT. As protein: CASSPRGRRSSPLHF.

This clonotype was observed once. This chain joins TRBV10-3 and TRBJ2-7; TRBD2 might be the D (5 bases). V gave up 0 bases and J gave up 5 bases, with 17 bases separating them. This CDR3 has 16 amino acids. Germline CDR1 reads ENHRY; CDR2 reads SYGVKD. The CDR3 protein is CAISESWTSAAHEQYF. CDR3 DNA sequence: TGTGCCATCAGTGAGTCCTGGACCTCAGCGGCCCACGAGCAGTACTTC.

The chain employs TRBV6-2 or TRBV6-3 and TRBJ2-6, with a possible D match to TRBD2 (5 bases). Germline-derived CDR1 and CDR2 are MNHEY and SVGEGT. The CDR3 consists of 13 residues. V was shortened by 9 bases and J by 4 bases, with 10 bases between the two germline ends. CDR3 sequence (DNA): TGTGCCAGTAGGGAGCGCGGGGCCAACGTCCTGACTTTC. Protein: CASRERGANVLTF.

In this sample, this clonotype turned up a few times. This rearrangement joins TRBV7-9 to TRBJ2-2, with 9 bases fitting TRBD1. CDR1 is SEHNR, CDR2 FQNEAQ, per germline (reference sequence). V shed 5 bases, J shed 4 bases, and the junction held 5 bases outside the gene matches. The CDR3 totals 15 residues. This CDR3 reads CASSAGQGFTGELFF. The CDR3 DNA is TGTGCCAGCAGCGCGGGACAGGGATTCACCGGGGAGCTGTTTTTT.

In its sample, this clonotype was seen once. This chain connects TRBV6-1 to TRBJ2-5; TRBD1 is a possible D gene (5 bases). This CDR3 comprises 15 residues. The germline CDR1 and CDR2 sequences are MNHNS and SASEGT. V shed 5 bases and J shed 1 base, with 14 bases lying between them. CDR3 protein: CASSTPGFPQETQYF. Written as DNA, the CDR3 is TGTGCCAGCAGTACACCAGGGTTCCCCCAAGAGACCCAGTACTTC.

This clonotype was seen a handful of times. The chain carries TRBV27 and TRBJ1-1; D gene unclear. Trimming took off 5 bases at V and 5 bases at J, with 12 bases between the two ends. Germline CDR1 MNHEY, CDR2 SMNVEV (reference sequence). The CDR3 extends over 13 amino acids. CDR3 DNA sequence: TGTGCCAGCAGTGAGACTAGGTTTACTGAAGCTTTCTTT. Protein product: CASSETRFTEAFF.

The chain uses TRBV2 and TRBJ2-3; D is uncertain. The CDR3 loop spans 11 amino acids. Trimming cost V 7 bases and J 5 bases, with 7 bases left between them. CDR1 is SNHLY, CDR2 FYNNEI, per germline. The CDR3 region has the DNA TGTGCCAGCAACGTAAGAGATACGCAGTATTTT. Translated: CASNVRDTQYF.

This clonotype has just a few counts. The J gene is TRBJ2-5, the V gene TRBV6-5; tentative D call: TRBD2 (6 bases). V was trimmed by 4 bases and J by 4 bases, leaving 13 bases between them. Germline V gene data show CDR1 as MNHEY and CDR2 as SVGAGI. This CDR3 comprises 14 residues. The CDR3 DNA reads TGTGCCAGCAGTTTGCGCGAGGGAGGAGAGACCCAGTACTTC. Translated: CASSLREGGETQYF.

The CDR3 spells CASSSGTGDEQFF. The CDR3 coding sequence is TGTGCCAGTAGTAGCGGGACAGGGGATGAGCAGTTCTTC. V is TRBV19 and J is TRBJ2-1, with 10 bases aligning to TRBD1. CDR3 length equals 13 residues. The J segment lost 8 bases and the V segment lost 4 bases, leaving 2 bases of the junction unmatched. Germline CDR1 reads LNHDA; CDR2 reads SQIVND (reference sequence).

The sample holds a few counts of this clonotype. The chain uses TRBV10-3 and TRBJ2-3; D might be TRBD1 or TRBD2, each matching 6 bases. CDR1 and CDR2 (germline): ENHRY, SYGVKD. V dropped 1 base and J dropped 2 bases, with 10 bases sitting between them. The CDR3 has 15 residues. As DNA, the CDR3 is TGTGCCATCAGTGAGTACGGGGGCGACACAGATACGCAGTATTTT. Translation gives CAISEYGGDTDTQYF.

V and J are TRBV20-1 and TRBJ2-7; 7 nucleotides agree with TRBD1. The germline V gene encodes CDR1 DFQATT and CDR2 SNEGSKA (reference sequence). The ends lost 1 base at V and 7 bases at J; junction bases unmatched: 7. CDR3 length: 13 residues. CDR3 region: CSARARQGWEQYV. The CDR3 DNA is TGCAGTGCTAGAGCTCGACAGGGTTGGGAGCAGTACGTC.

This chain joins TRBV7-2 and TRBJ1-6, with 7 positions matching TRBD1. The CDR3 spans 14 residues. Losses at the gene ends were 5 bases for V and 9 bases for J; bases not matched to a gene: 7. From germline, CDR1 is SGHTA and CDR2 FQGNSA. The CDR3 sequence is CASSETGTVSPLHF. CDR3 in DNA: TGTGCCAGCAGCGAGACCGGGACAGTTTCACCCCTCCACTTT.

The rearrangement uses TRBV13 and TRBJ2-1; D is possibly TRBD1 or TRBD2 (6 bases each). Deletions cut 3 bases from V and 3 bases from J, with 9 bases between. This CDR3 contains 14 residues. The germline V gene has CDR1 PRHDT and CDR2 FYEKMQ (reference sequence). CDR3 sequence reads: CASSFGGFYNEQFF. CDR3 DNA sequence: TGTGCCAGCAGCTTCGGGGGCTTCTACAATGAGCAGTTCTTC.

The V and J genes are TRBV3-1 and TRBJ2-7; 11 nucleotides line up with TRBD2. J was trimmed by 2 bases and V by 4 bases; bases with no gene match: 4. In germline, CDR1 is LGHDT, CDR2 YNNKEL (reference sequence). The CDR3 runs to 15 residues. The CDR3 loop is CASSLRLAGPYEQYF. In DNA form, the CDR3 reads TGTGCCAGCAGCCTGCGACTAGCGGGGCCCTACGAGCAGTACTTC.

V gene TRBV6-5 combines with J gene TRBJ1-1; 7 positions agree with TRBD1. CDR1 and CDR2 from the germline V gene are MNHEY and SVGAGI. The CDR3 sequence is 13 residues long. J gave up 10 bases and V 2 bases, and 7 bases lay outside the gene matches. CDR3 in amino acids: CASSYEGAFVAFF. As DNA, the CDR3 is TGTGCCAGCAGTTACGAGGGGGCATTCGTAGCTTTCTTT.

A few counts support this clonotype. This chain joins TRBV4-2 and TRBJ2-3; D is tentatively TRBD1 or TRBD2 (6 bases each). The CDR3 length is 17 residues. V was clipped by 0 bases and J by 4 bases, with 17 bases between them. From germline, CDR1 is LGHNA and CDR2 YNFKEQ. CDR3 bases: TGTGCCAGCAGCCAAGACAGTGGGGGCCAGCGGGCAGATACGCAGTATTTT. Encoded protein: CASSQDSGGQRADTQYF.

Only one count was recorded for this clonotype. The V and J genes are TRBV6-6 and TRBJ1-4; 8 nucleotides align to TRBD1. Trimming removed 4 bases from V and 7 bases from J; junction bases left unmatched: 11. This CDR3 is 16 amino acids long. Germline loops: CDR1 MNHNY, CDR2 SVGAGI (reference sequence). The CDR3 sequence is CASSSIDRGGGEKLFF. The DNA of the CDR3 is TGTGCCAGCAGTTCCATCGACAGGGGAGGGGGTGAAAAACTGTTTTTT.

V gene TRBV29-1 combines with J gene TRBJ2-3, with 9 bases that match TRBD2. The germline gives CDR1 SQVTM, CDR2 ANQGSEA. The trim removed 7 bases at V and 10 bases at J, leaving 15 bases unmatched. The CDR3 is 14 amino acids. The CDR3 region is CSGISGGSEGAQYF. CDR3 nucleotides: TGCAGCGGGATTAGCGGGGGCTCAGAGGGGGCGCAGTATTTT.